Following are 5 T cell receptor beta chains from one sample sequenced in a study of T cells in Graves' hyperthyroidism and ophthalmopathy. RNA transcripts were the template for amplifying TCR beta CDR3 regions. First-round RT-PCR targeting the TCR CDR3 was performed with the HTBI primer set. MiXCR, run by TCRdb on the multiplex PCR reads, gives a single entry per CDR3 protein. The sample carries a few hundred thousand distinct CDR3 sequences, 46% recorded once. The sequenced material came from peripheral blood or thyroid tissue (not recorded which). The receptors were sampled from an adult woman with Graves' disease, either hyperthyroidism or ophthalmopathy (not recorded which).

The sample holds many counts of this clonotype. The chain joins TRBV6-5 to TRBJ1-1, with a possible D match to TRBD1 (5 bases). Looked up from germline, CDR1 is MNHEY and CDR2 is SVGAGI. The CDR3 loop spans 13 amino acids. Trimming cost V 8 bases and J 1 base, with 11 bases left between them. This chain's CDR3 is CASGGTENTEAFF. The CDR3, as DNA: TGTGCCAGCGGCGGGACGGAGAACACTGAAGCTTTCTTT.

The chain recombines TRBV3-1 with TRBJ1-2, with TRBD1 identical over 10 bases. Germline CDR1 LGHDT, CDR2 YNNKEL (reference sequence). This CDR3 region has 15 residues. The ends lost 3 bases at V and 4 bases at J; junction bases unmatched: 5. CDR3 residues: CASSQRDRGGYGYTF. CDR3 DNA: TGTGCCAGCAGCCAGAGGGACAGGGGCGGCTATGGCTACACCTTC. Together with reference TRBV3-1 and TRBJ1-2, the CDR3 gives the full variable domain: DTAVSQTPKYLVTQMGNDKSIKCEQNLGHDTMYWYKQDSKKFLKIMFSYNNKELIINETVPNRFSPKSPDKAHLNLHINSLELGDSAVYFCASSQRDRGGYGYTFGSGTRLTVV.

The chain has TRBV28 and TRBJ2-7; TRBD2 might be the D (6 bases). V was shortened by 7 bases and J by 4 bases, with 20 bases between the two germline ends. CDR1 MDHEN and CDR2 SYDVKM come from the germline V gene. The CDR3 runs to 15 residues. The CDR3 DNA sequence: TGTGCCAGCATGGGGGAGGACACAAAGATATACGAGCAGTACTTC. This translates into CASMGEDTKIYEQYF.

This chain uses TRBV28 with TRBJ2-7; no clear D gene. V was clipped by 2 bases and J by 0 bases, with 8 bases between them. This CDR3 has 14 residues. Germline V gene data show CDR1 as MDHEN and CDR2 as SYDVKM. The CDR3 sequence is CASSLRADSYEQYF. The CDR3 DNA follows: TGTGCCAGCAGTTTAAGGGCAGACTCCTACGAGCAGTACTTC.

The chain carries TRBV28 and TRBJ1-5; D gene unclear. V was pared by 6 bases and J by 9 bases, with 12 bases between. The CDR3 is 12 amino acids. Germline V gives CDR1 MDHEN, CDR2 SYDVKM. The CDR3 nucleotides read TGTGCCAGCAGCCGATCCCCGGGGCCCCAGCATTTT. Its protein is CASSRSPGPQHF.